This TCR beta chain originates from a study of blood T cell repertoires in COVID-19. Across the whole study: Some COVID-19 samples were acute and others convalescent; all came from the United States, Italy and Spain. The analysed material was cDNA or gDNA that came from T cells, B-cell-depleted T cells, or PBMCs.

The Seattle patients, enrolled during active infection, were followed longitudinally. Germline CDR1 LNHDA, CDR2 SQIVND (reference sequence). The V gene end was trimmed by 7 bases and the J gene end by 0 bases; junction bases not matched to a gene: 10. The CDR3 spans 17 residues. Per the original methods: Amplification of reference gene primers provided the estimated nucleated cell counts. Some clones are missing from TCRdb's copy, which holds only in-frame ones; the method was immunoSEQ multiplex PCR. That table is the source of V, J and clone size, and D and trimming were worked out from the DNA. The repertoire holds approximately 200,000 clones, with around 79% as singletons.

The sequenced sample was peripheral blood. The sequence was collected from a woman in her thirties or forties with COVID-19, enrolled during active disease. This chain connects TRBV19 to TRBJ1-1, with 11 bases lining up with TRBD1. The CDR3 protein is CASTPYGTGGMNTEAFF. For the CDR3, the DNA is TGTGCCAGTACCCCTTATGGGACAGGGGGAATGAACACTGAAGCTTTCTTT.